This TCR beta chain came from a study of blood T cell repertoires in COVID-19. The CDR3 loop spans 16 amino acids. With 1 base removed from V and 10 bases from J, the gap between germline ends came to 19 bases. From germline, CDR1 is MNHEY and CDR2 SMNVEV (reference sequence). Method: immunoSEQ multiplex PCR; TCRdb's copy keeps in-frame clones and lacks some. The repertoire holds roughly 260,000 clones, with around 90% as singletons. This chain connects TRBV27 to TRBJ1-4; no clear D. The TCR comes from a man aged 60 to 75 who had recovered from COVID-19. Material: peripheral blood. CDR3 loop: CASSLYTSTEIRKLFF. The CDR3 bases are TGTGCCAGCAGTTTATATACTTCGACGGAGATCCGAAAACTGTTTTTT.